This record covers a single T cell receptor beta chain. The target antigen is unknown. 13 Jbeta primers and 60 Vbeta primers were used for the PCR. This table comes from immunoSEQ multiplex PCR, and its TCRdb copy is limited to in-frame clones, with some not included. The sample consists of 100,000 or so clones, around 81% of them appearing once. This entry is derived from a study of cytomegalovirus exposure and HLA in healthy donors. In germline, CDR1 is MNHEY, CDR2 SVGAGI. This CDR3 contains 14 residues. The ends lost 7 bases at V and 3 bases at J; junction bases unmatched: 7. When sampled, the donors appeared nominally healthy, though they likely had unrecorded immune exposures. Notes on the study in general: The authors later found HLA-associated TCR beta chains more clonally expanded than equally common others.

The chain employs TRBV6-5 and TRBJ1-1; 8 nucleotides match TRBD1. The TCR comes from a man aged 35 to 55 in good health and CMV-seropositive. The sequenced sample consisted of PBMCs. The CDR3 DNA sequence: TGTGCCAGCACGAGTCCGGACAGGGACACTGAAGCTTTCTTT. Amino acid sequence: CASTSPDRDTEAFF.